This record looks at one T cell receptor beta chain sequence and its context. Its antigen is as yet unknown. Sequencing used immunoSEQ version 4 in survey mode. Repertoires were generated with immunoSEQ multiplex PCR, while TCRdb's copy carries only in-frame clones and drops some. The table lists over 35,000 clones, roughly nine tenths of them singletons. Anti-CD3/anti-CD28 beads served as a nonspecific positive control stimulus. Responding CD4+ T cells were sorted by upregulation of both CD40 ligand and CD69. Adults with HIV-1 started suppressive ART while chronically infected. Stimulated PBMCs had first been depleted of CD8+ T cells. Trimming took off 2 bases at V and 2 bases at J, with 7 bases between the two ends. There are 13 residues in the CDR3. The germline V gene has CDR1 MNHEY and CDR2 SVGEGT. This specimen comes from a study of persistence of HIV-infected CD4 T cells. Overall study results and limits: Proviral oligoclonality tracked with TCR oligoclonality within the same sorted cells. Antigen-responding cells were enriched for degenerate expanded CDR3beta sequences.

The receptor's source is an adult man with HIV who was CMV-seropositive. The chain is built from TRBV6-2 or TRBV6-3 and TRBJ2-7; D gene uncertain. The specimen was CD4+ T cells sorted from PBMCs after roughly 20-hour stimulation, collected from a patient who received antiretroviral therapy. CDR3 region: CASSYGPAYEQYF. The CDR3 coding sequence is TGTGCCAGCAGTTACGGCCCGGCCTACGAGCAGTACTTC.